A single sample is the source of the 24 T cell receptor beta chains below, sequenced in a study of neurological immune-mediated disorders. TCRdb independently ran MiXCR on the 5' RACE reads; one entry per CDR3 protein. The data hold 50,000 to 65,000 distinct CDR3 sequences, with around 5.2% observed a single time. Sequencing was carried out using PBMCs. These receptors all come from a woman aged 45 to 65 with multiple sclerosis.

This clonotype was seen many times. The chain combines TRBV10-3 with TRBJ2-1, with 11 bases matching TRBD2. The V and J ends lost 4 bases and 7 bases, in that order; junction bases with no gene match: 9. This CDR3 has 16 residues. CDR1 is ENHRY, CDR2 SYGVKD, per germline. The CDR3 here is CAISVLAGAAGNEQFF. The CDR3 bases are TGTGCCATCAGTGTACTAGCGGGGGCCGCCGGGAATGAGCAGTTCTTC.

This clonotype was found many times. One end of the junction is discordant with germline, which a read error may explain. The V and J genes are TRBV7-9 and TRBJ1-5; D is undetermined. Germline V lookup: CDR1 SEHNR, CDR2 FQNEAQ (reference sequence). The CDR3 totals 12 residues. The CDR3 DNA is TGTGCCAGCAGCTTAGGGGATCAGCCCCAGAATTTT. This translates into CASSLGDQPQNF.

This clonotype has a count of ten or more. This sequence joins TRBV24-1 and TRBJ2-7; no firm D call. Germline V CDR1 and CDR2: KGHDR, SFDVKD. CDR3 length: 13 residues. V was cut by 8 bases and J by 2 bases, with 12 bases left in between. Here the CDR3 DNA reads TGTGCCACCACTGGTACGAAACCCTACGAGCAGTACGTC. Translation: CATTGTKPYEQYV.

There are a few counts of this clonotype. The chain employs TRBV6-5 and TRBJ2-5, with unresolved D. The CDR3 has 14 amino acids. The germline V gene has CDR1 MNHEY and CDR2 SVGAGI. With 6 bases removed from V and 2 bases from J, the gap between germline ends came to 13 bases. The CDR3 DNA reads TGTGCCAGCAGCCTCGGGTATTTGCAAGAGACCCAGTACTTC. It specifies CASSLGYLQETQYF.

This clonotype was seen ten or more times. The V call is TRBV4-1, the J call TRBJ2-3; D unresolved. V was clipped by 4 bases and J by 5 bases, with 7 bases between them. CDR3 length: 12 amino acids. The germline V gene encodes CDR1 MGHRA and CDR2 YSYEKL. CDR3 residues: CASSRARDTQYF. CDR3 DNA: TGCGCCAGCAGCCGCGCCCGAGATACGCAGTATTTT.

This clonotype came up a few times. The chain couples TRBV5-1 to TRBJ2-1; the D gene is possibly TRBD1 (6 bases). The CDR3 runs 14 residues. Trimming took off 4 bases at V and 6 bases at J, with 14 bases between the two ends. Looked up from germline, CDR1 is SGHRS and CDR2 is YFSETQ. The CDR3 DNA follows: TGCGCCAGCAGCCCGGGGACATGGGGCAATGAGCAGTTCTTC. Protein: CASSPGTWGNEQFF.

This sequence joins TRBV4-1 and TRBJ1-5; D uncertain. The V end lost 0 bases, the J end lost 4 bases, and 10 bases lay between the germline ends. From germline, CDR1 is MGHRA and CDR2 YSYEKL. This CDR3 has 15 residues. The CDR3 nucleotides are TGCGCCAGCAGCCAAGATGACATTAGAAATCAGCCCCAGCATTTT. Translating it yields CASSQDDIRNQPQHF.

This clonotype was counted at least ten times. The rearrangement joins TRBV20-1 to TRBJ2-5; 10 bases agree with TRBD2. Trimming cost V 1 base and J 5 bases; bases outside gene matches: 4. Germline CDR1 reads DFQATT; CDR2 reads SNEGSKA (reference sequence). The CDR3 consists of 14 residues. CDR3 sequence (DNA): TGCAGTGCTAGAGGCCTAGCGGGGGATGAGACCCAGTACTTC. This translates into CSARGLAGDETQYF.

This clonotype was seen many times. The V call is TRBV28, the J call TRBJ1-1, with D unclear. Trimming pared 1 base from V and 0 bases from J, leaving 9 bases between. The CDR3 totals 15 residues. The V gene's germline CDR1 is MDHEN and CDR2 SYDVKM. This chain's CDR3 is CASSLLVRLNTEAFF. In DNA form, the CDR3 reads TGTGCCAGCAGTTTATTAGTACGCCTGAACACTGAAGCTTTCTTT.

This clonotype was observed at least ten times. The chain combines TRBV5-1 with TRBJ1-1; 10 bases match TRBD1. With 0 bases clipped from V and 4 bases from J, the junction kept 3 bases outside the gene matches. CDR1 is SGHRS and CDR2 is YFSETQ in the germline V gene. The CDR3 extends over 15 amino acids. In nucleotides, the CDR3 is TGCGCCAGCAGCTTGGCCGGGACAGGGGCCACTGAAGCTTTCTTT. Amino acid sequence: CASSLAGTGATEAFF.

This clonotype has a count of ten or more. The chain employs TRBV6-2 or TRBV6-3 and TRBJ2-6; no clear D. Trimming removed 1 base at V and 4 bases at J, with 11 bases between. This CDR3 region has 16 residues. From germline, CDR1 is MNHEY and CDR2 SVGEGT. In nucleotides, the CDR3 is TGTGCCAGCAGTTACTTAGATTACCTGGGGGCCAACGTCCTGACTTTC. Protein product: CASSYLDYLGANVLTF.

This clonotype was detected many times. The chain joins TRBV18 to TRBJ1-6; no clear D gene. The CDR3 runs to 14 residues. Germline values: CDR1 KGHSH, CDR2 LQKENI. With 3 bases removed from V and 10 bases from J, the gap between germline ends came to 13 bases. The CDR3, as DNA: TGTGCCAGCTCACCCCCGCGGTCCGACTCACCCCTCCACTTT. Its translation is CASSPPRSDSPLHF. The whole variable domain, filled in from reference TRBV18 and TRBJ1-6, reads NAGVMQNPRHLVRRRGQEARLRCSPMKGHSHVYWYRQLPEEGLKFMVYLQKENIIDESGMPKERFSAEFPKEGPSILRIQQVVRGDSAAYFCASSPPRSDSPLHFGNGTRLTVT.

This clonotype occurred many times. V is TRBV28 and J is TRBJ2-5; 9 bases match TRBD1. J lost 6 bases, V lost 6 bases, and 5 bases had no gene match. The CDR3 consists of 13 residues. Germline V gives CDR1 MDHEN, CDR2 SYDVKM. In DNA form, the CDR3 reads TGTGCCAGCAGACCTGGACAGGGGAAGACCCAGTACTTC. Residues: CASRPGQGKTQYF. Filled out from reference TRBV28 and TRBJ2-5, the complete variable domain reads DVKVTQSSRYLVKRTGEKVFLECVQDMDHENMFWYRQDPGLGLRLIYFSYDVKMKEKGDIPEGYSVSREKKERFSLILESASTNQTSMYLCASRPGQGKTQYFGPGTRLLVL.

This clonotype showed up many times. The V gene is TRBV7-3, the J gene TRBJ2-7, with D possibly being TRBD2 (7 bases). The ends were cut back, 0 bases at V and 2 bases at J, with 14 bases in the middle. Germline V lookup: CDR1 SGHTA, CDR2 FQGTGA. The length of the CDR3 is 16 residues. CDR3 region: CASSLTSIGGPYEQYF. The CDR3 DNA is TGTGCCAGCAGCTTAACCAGCATCGGGGGGCCCTACGAGCAGTACTTC.

This sequence joins TRBV20-1 and TRBJ1-5; D possibly corresponds to TRBD1 (5 bases). The CDR3 contains 14 residues. CDR1 is DFQATT, CDR2 SNEGSKA, per germline (reference sequence). V lost 5 bases, J lost 1 base, and 12 bases lay in between. Here the CDR3 reads CSAGGNPSNQPQHF. For the CDR3, the DNA is TGCAGTGCTGGGGGGAATCCCAGCAATCAGCCCCAGCATTTT.

In the case of this clonotype: A read error may produce the germline difference seen at one junction end. The genes are TRBV5-1 and TRBJ1-5; 9 bases are shared with TRBD1. This CDR3 is 14 amino acids long. Germline CDR1 reads SGHRS; CDR2 reads YFSETQ. The CDR3: CASSLGGQGQPQNF. The CDR3 DNA follows: TGCGCCAGCAGCTTGGGGGGACAGGGACAGCCCCAGAATTTT.

This clonotype was recorded a few times. The V call is TRBV29-1, the J call TRBJ2-2; D not resolved. This CDR3 region has 15 residues. V was clipped by 3 bases and J by 0 bases, with 11 bases between them. Germline CDR1 reads SQVTM; CDR2 reads ANQGSEA. The CDR3 reads CSVDRPETNTGELFF. CDR3 DNA: TGCAGCGTTGATCGACCGGAGACGAACACCGGGGAGCTGTTTTTT.

At least ten counts were recorded for this clonotype. V and J are TRBV29-1 and TRBJ1-2, with D possibly TRBD1 on 5 matching bases. V was trimmed by 6 bases and J by 4 bases, leaving 15 bases between them. CDR1 and CDR2 (germline): SQVTM, ANQGSEA. CDR3 length: 13 amino acids. CDR3: CSVVTDSIYGYTF. CDR3 coding DNA: TGCAGCGTGGTTACTGACAGTATCTATGGCTACACCTTC.

This clonotype was seen repeatedly, ten times or more. The gene calls are TRBV12-3 or TRBV12-4 and TRBJ2-1; perhaps TRBD1 as D (5 bases). The CDR3 is made up of 11 amino acids. V was trimmed by 5 bases and J by 7 bases, leaving 6 bases between them. Here the CDR3 DNA reads TGTGCCAGCAGTCCAGGGAATGAGCAGTTCTTC. This translates into CASSPGNEQFF.

This clonotype was counted ten times or more. The V call is TRBV14, the J call TRBJ1-2; D is undetermined. This CDR3 is 14 amino acids long. CDR1 is SGHDN, CDR2 FVKESK, per germline. V lost 0 bases and J lost 4, with 9 bases in between. The CDR3 DNA reads TGTGCCAGCAGCCAAGATCTTAGTTTCTATGGCTACACCTTC. Its translation is CASSQDLSFYGYTF.

This clonotype was picked up many times. DNA for the CDR3: TGTGCCAGCCTCAACCCAAACACAGATACGCAGTATTTT. Its translation is CASLNPNTDTQYF. The chain links TRBV18 to TRBJ2-3; no clear D gene. V was cut by 8 bases and J by 2 bases, with 11 bases left in between. The V gene's germline CDR1 is KGHSH and CDR2 LQKENI. CDR3 length: 13 residues.

This clonotype was seen ten or more times. The chain carries TRBV7-2 and TRBJ2-3; D remains unclear. V lost 3 bases to trimming and J lost 0 bases, with 7 bases between them. The CDR3 has 14 residues. Looked up from germline, CDR1 is SGHTA and CDR2 is FQGNSA. CDR3 bases: TGTGCCAGCAGCTTTCTCCACAGCACAGATACGCAGTATTTT. It codes for CASSFLHSTDTQYF.

Many counts were recorded for this clonotype. The V gene is TRBV7-2, the J gene TRBJ2-7; tentative D call: TRBD1 (6 bases). Germline V gene sequence: CDR1 SGHTA, CDR2 FQGNSA. The CDR3 contains 16 residues. The germline V and J ends were trimmed by 1 base and 2 bases, with 15 bases remaining between them. The CDR3 nucleotides read TGTGCCAGCAGCTTAGAGGTCACAGGGTCGGCCTACGAGCAGTACTTC. Its protein product is CASSLEVTGSAYEQYF. Using reference TRBV7-2 and TRBJ2-7 for the parts outside the CDR3, the full variable domain is GAGVSQSPSNKVTEKGKDVELRCDPISGHTALYWYRQSLGQGLEFLIYFQGNSAPDKSGLPSDRFSAERTGGSVSTLTIQRTQQEDSAVYLCASSLEVTGSAYEQYFGPGTRLTVT.

This clonotype was counted at least ten times. The V gene is TRBV11-3, the J gene TRBJ2-3; TRBD2 aligns across 13 bases. The germline V gene has CDR1 SGHNT and CDR2 YENEEA. This CDR3 is 17 amino acids long. J was trimmed by 1 base and V by 1 base; bases with no gene match: 2. As DNA, the CDR3 is TGTGCCAGCAGCTTAGGCGGGACTAGCGGGGGCACAGATACGCAGTATTTT. The encoded protein is CASSLGGTSGGTDTQYF. Full variable domain (rest looked up from reference TRBV11-3 and TRBJ2-3): EAGVVQSPRYKIIEKKQPVAFWCNPISGHNTLYWYLQNLGQGPELLIRYENEEAVDDSQLPKDRFSAERLKGVDSTLKIQPAELGDSAVYLCASSLGGTSGGTDTQYFGPGTRLTVL.